The clone carrying this TCR beta chain has only a few counts. Molecular barcoding with unique molecular identifiers was used for the TCRbeta library. From the PCR reads, TCRdb called clonotypes with MiXCR, one entry per CDR3 protein. The table records about 540,000 distinct CDR3 sequences, around 16% of them present only once. The sample originates from a study of T-cell reconstitution after alpha-beta-depleted transplantation in children. The CDR3 is 14 residues long. Trimming took 4 bases from V and 0 from J, leaving 9 bases between them. Germline assignment: CDR1 SGHRS and CDR2 YFSETQ. This receptor was taken from a human donor who donated a stem cell graft to a child with acute lymphoblastic leukemia. The chain uses TRBV5-1 and TRBJ2-3, with D unresolved. The sample was PBMCs from the stem cell graft donor, taken from the stem cell graft. CDR3 sequence (DNA): TGCGCCAGCAGCATTGGAGATAGCACAGATACGCAGTATTTT. The encoded protein is CASSIGDSTDTQYF.